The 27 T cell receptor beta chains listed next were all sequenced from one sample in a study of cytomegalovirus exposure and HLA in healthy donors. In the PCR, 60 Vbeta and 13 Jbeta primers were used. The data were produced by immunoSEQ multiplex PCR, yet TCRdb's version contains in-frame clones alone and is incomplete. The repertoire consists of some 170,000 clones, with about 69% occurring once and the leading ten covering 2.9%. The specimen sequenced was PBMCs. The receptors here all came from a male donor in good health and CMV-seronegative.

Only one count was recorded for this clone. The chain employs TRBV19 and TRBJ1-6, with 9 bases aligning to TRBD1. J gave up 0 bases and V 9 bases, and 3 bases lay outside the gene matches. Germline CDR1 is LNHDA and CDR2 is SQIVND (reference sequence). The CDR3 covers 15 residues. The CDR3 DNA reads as TGTGCCAGCAAACAGGGGGCCTCCTATAATTCACCCCTCCACTTT. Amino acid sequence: CASKQGASYNSPLHF.

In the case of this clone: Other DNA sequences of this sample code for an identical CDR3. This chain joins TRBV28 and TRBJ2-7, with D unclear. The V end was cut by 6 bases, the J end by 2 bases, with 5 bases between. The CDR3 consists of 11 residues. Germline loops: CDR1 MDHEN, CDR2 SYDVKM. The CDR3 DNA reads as TGTGCCAGCAGCCCCGCCTACGAGCAGTACTTC. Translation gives CASSPAYEQYF.

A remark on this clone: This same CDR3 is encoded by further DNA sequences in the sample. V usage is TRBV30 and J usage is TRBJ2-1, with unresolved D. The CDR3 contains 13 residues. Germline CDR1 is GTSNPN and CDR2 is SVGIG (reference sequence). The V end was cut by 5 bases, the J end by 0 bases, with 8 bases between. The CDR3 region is CAWAASSYNEQFF. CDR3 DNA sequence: TGTGCCTGGGCAGCGAGCTCCTACAATGAGCAGTTCTTC.

CDR3 DNA: TGTGCCTGGAGTCCTAATGGGGAGGGGCCCCAGCATTTT. Translated, it gives CAWSPNGEGPQHF. V and J are TRBV30 and TRBJ1-5; D is unclear. The V gene lost 2 bases and the J gene lost 9 bases, with 14 bases spanning the gap. CDR3 size: 13 residues. Germline values: CDR1 GTSNPN, CDR2 SVGIG (reference sequence).

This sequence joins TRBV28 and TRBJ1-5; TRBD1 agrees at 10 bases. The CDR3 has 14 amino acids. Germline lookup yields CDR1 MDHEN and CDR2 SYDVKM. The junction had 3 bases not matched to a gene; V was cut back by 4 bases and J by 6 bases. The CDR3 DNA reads TGTGCCAGCAGTTCGGGACAGGGGCTTCAGCCCCAGCATTTT. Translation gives CASSSGQGLQPQHF.

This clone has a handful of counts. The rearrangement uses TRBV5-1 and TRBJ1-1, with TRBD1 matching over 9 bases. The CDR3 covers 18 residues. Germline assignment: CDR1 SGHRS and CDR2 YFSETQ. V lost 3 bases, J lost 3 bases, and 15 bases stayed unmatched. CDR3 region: CASSWGGDREYRYTEAFF. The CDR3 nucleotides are TGCGCCAGCAGCTGGGGGGGGGACAGGGAATATAGGTACACTGAAGCTTTCTTT. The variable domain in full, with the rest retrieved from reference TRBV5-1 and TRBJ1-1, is KAGVTQTPRYLIKTRGQQVTLSCSPISGHRSVSWYQQTPGQGLQFLFEYFSETQRNKGNFPGRFSGRQFSNSRSEMNVSTLELGDSALYLCASSWGGDREYRYTEAFFGQGTRLTVV.

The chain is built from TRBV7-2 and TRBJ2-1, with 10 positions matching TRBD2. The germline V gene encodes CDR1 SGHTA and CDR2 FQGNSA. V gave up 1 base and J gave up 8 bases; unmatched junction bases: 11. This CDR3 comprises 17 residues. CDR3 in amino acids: CASSLGEASGSFDEQFF. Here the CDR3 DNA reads TGTGCCAGCAGCTTAGGAGAGGCTAGCGGGAGTTTTGATGAGCAGTTCTTC.

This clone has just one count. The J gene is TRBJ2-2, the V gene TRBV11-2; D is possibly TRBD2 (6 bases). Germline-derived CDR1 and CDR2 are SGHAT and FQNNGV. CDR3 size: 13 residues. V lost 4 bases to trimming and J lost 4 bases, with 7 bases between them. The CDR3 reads CASSWGVTGELFF. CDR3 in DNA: TGTGCCAGCAGCTGGGGGGTCACCGGGGAGCTGTTTTTT.

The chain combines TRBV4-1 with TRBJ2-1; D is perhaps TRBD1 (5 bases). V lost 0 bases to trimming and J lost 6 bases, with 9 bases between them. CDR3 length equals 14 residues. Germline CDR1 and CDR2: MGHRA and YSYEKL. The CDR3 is CASSQEGRVNEQFF. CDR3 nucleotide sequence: TGCGCCAGCAGCCAAGAGGGCAGGGTCAATGAGCAGTTCTTC.

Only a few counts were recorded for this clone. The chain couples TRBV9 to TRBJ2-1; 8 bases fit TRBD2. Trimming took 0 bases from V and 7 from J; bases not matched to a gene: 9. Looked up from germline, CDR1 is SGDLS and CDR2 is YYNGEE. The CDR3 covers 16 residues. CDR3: CASSVAGTRNGNEQFF. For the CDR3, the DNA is TGTGCCAGCAGCGTAGCTGGGACTAGAAACGGTAATGAGCAGTTCTTC. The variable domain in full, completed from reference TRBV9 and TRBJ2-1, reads DSGVTQTPKHLITATGQRVTLRCSPRSGDLSVYWYQQSLDQGLQFLIQYYNGEERAKGNILERFSAQQFPDLHSELNLSSLELGDSALYFCASSVAGTRNGNEQFFGPGTRLTVL.

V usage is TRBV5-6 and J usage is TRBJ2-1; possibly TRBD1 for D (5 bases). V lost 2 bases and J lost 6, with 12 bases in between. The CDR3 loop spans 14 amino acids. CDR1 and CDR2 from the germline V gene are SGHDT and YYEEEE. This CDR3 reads CASSFQGNVNEQFF. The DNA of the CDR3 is TGTGCCAGCAGCTTCCAGGGTAATGTCAATGAGCAGTTCTTC. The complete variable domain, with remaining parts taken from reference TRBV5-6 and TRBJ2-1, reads DAGVTQSPTHLIKTRGQQVTLRCSPKSGHDTVSWYQQALGQGPQFIFQYYEEEERQRGNFPDRFSGHQFPNYSSELNVNALLLGDSALYLCASSFQGNVNEQFFGPGTRLTVL.

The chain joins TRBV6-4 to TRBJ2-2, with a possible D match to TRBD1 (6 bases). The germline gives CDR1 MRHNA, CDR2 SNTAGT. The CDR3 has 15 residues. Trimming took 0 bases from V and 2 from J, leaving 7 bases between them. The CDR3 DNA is TGTGCCAGCAGTGACTCAGGGGGTAACACCGGGGAGCTGTTTTTT. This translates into CASSDSGGNTGELFF.

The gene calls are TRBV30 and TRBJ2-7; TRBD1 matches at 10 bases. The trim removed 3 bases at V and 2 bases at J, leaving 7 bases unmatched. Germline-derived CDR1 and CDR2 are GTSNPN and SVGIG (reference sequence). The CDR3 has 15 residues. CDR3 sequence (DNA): TGTGCCTGGAGCAGGTGGGGACAGGGGACCTACGAGCAGTACTTC. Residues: CAWSRWGQGTYEQYF.

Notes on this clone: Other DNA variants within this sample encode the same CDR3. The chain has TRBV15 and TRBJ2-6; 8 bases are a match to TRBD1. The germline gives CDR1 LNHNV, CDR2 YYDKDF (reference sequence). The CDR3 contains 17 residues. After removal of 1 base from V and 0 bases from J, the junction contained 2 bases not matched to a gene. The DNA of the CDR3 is TGTGCCACCAGCAGAGGACAGGGGCGCTCTGGGGCCAACGTCCTGACTTTC. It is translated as CATSRGQGRSGANVLTF.

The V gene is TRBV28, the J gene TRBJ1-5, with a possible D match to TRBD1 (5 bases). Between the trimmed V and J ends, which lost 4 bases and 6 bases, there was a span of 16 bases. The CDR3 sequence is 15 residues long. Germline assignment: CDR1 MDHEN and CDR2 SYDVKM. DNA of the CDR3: TGTGCCAGCAGTTCGCCGGGGGGGGGTAGTCAGCCCCAGCATTTT. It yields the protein CASSSPGGGSQPQHF.

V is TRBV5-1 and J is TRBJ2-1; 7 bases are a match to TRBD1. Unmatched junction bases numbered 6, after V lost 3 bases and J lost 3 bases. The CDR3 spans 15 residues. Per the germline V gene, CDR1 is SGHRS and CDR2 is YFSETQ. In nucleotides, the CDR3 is TGCGCCAGCAGCTACACAGGGGAAGTCTACAATGAGCAGTTCTTC. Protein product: CASSYTGEVYNEQFF. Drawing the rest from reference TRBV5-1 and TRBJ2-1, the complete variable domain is KAGVTQTPRYLIKTRGQQVTLSCSPISGHRSVSWYQQTPGQGLQFLFEYFSETQRNKGNFPGRFSGRQFSNSRSEMNVSTLELGDSALYLCASSYTGEVYNEQFFGPGTRLTVL.

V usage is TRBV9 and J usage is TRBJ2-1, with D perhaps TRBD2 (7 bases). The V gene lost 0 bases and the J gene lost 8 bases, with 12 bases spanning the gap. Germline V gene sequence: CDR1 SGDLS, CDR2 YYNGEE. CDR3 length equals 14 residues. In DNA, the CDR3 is TGTGCCAGCAGCGTAGTGGGGGGGGCACATGAGCAGTTCTTC. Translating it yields CASSVVGGAHEQFF. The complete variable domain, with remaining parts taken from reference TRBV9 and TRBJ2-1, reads DSGVTQTPKHLITATGQRVTLRCSPRSGDLSVYWYQQSLDQGLQFLIQYYNGEERAKGNILERFSAQQFPDLHSELNLSSLELGDSALYFCASSVVGGAHEQFFGPGTRLTVL.

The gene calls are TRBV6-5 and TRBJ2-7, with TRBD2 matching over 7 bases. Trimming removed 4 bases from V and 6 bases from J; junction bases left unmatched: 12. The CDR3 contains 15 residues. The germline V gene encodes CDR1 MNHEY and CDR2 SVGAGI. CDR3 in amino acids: CASSSPTRTGGEQYF. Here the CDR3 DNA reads TGTGCCAGCAGTTCGCCGACTAGAACGGGAGGCGAGCAGTACTTC.

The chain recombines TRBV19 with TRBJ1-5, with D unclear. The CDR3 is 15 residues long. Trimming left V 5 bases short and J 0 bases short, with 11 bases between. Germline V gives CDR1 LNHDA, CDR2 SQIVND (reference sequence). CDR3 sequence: CASSSTPYSNQPQHF. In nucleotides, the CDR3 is TGTGCCAGTAGTTCGACACCATATAGCAATCAGCCCCAGCATTTT.

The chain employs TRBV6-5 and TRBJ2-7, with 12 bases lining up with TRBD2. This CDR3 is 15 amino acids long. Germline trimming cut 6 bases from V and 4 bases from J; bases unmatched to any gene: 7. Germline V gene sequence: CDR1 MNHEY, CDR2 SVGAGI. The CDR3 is CASRLTSGSNYEQYF. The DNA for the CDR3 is TGTGCCAGCAGATTGACTAGCGGGAGTAATTACGAGCAGTACTTC.

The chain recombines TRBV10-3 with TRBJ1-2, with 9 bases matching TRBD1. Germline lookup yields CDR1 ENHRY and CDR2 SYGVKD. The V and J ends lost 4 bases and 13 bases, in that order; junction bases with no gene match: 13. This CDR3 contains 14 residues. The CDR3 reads CAISVDRDRAESTF. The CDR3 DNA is TGTGCCATCAGTGTAGACCGGGACAGGGCCGAGTCCACCTTC.

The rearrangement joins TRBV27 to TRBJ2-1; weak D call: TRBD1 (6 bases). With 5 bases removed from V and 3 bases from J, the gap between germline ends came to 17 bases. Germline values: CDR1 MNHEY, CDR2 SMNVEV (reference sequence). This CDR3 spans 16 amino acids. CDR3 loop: CASSPPGQRYYNEQFF. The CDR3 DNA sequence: TGTGCCAGCAGTCCACCGGGACAAAGATACTACAATGAGCAGTTCTTC.

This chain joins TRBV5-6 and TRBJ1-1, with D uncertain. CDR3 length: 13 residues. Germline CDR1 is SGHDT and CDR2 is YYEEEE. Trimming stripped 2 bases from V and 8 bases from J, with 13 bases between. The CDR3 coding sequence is TGTGCCAGCAGCTTACTCTATACGAGAGAAGCTTTCTTT. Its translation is CASSLLYTREAFF.

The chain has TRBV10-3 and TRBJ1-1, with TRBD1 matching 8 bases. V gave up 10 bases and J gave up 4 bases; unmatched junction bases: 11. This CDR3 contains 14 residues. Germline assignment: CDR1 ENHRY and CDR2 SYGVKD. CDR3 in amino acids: CATVDQGAGTEAFF. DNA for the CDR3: TGTGCCACCGTAGATCAGGGGGCAGGCACTGAAGCTTTCTTT.

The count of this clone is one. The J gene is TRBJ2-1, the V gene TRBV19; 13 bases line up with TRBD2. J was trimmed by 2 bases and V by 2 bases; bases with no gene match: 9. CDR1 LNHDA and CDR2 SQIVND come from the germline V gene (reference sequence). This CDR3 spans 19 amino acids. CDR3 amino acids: CASSIRGLAGIIPYNEQFF. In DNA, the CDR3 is TGTGCCAGTAGTATAAGGGGACTAGCGGGAATAATCCCCTACAATGAGCAGTTCTTC.

The CDR3 bases are TGTGCCAGCAGCTTAGGGCGGCACACAGATACGCAGTATTTT. The encoded protein is CASSLGRHTDTQYF. The V gene is TRBV11-2, the J gene TRBJ2-3; D not certain. There are 14 residues in the CDR3. CDR1 SGHAT and CDR2 FQNNGV come from the germline V gene. V lost 1 base to trimming and J lost 2 bases, with 7 bases between them.

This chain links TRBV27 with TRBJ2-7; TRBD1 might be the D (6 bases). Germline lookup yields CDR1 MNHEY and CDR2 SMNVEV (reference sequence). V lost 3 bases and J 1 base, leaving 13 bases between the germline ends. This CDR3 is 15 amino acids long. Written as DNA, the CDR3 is TGTGCCAGCAGTTTGAGACAGGACCTTTCCTACGAGCAGTACTTC. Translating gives CASSLRQDLSYEQYF.